A selection of T cell receptor beta chains follows, all from one sample in a study of T cells in Graves' hyperthyroidism and ophthalmopathy. TCRdb used MiXCR to reprocess the multiplex PCR reads, holding one entry per CDR3 protein. The repertoire has under 500,000 distinct CDR3 sequences, over 12% of them found once; the top ten carry approximately 29%. Sequencing input: blood. All receptors come from a man over 45 with Graves' ophthalmopathy. Both conserved end residues are part of each CDR3. D genes are given only for firm matches. Rows may omit the clone size; those that give it use once, few, many or a size class.

clone_size d_call j_call v_call cdr3_aa cdr3_nt
many - TRBJ1-4 TRBV12-3/TRBV12-4 CASSFQGKEKLFF TGTGCCAGCAGTTTTCAGGGGAAGGAAAAACTGTTTTTT
- TRBD1 TRBJ2-1 TRBV2 CASSEDRGEINEQFF TGTGCCAGCAGTGAGGACAGGGGCGAAATAAATGAGCAGTTCTTC
- - TRBJ2-7 TRBV15 CATSRDFSDEQYF TGTGCCACCAGCAGAGATTTTAGCGACGAGCAGTACTTC
few - TRBJ2-2 TRBV7-8 CASSSVGSGELFF TGTGCCAGCAGCTCCGTGGGATCCGGGGAGCTGTTTTTT
many TRBD2 TRBJ2-5 TRBV20-1 CSAPLAGSDQETQYF TGCAGTGCTCCACTAGCGGGGAGCGACCAAGAGACCCAGTACTTC
many TRBD2 TRBJ2-5 TRBV6-5 CASSYSFSSGNQETQYF TGTGCCAGCAGTTACTCGTTTTCTAGCGGGAACCAAGAGACCCAGTACTTC
- - TRBJ2-7 TRBV19 CASSTAHTSGAPEQYF TGTGCCAGTAGTACCGCCCATACTTCGGGAGCTCCTGAGCAGTACTTC
many - TRBJ1-1 TRBV2 CASSAEKNTEAFF TGTGCCAGCAGTGCTGAGAAGAACACTGAAGCTTTCTTT
few - TRBJ1-1 TRBV12-3/TRBV12-4 CASQLDRDTEAFF TGTGCCAGCCAGTTGGACAGAGACACTGAAGCTTTCTTT
few TRBD2 TRBJ2-1 TRBV5-1 CASSLEISGGYNEQFF TGCGCCAGCAGCTTGGAGATTAGCGGGGGATACAATGAGCAGTTCTTC
many TRBD2 TRBJ2-2 TRBV29-1 CSVGAGGTTGELFF TGCAGCGTTGGTGCGGGAGGCACCACCGGGGAGCTGTTTTTT
many - TRBJ2-4 TRBV30 CAWIEGYIQYF TGTGCCTGGATAGAGGGGTACATTCAGTACTTC
many TRBD1 TRBJ2-7 TRBV10-1 CASRRDRGPYEQYF TGCGCCAGCAGAAGGGACAGGGGGCCGTACGAGCAGTACTTC
many TRBD1 TRBJ2-2 TRBV3-1 CASSHITGQGVPGELFF TGTGCCAGCAGCCACATTACGGGACAGGGGGTGCCCGGGGAGCTGTTTTTT
- - TRBJ2-7 TRBV27 CASRTNPGAYEQYF TGTGCCAGCAGGACGAACCCCGGGGCTTACGAGCAGTACTTC
many - TRBJ2-5 TRBV12-3/TRBV12-4 CASSLAWEALGTQYF TGTGCCAGCAGTTTGGCCTGGGAGGCCCTAGGGACCCAGTACTTC
few - TRBJ2-1 TRBV10-3 CATNGGIQDEQFF TGTGCCACCAATGGGGGGATTCAGGATGAGCAGTTCTTC
- - TRBJ2-5 TRBV28 CASSPTGQTRETQYF TGTGCCAGCAGCCCGACAGGCCAGACTCGGGAGACCCAGTACTTC